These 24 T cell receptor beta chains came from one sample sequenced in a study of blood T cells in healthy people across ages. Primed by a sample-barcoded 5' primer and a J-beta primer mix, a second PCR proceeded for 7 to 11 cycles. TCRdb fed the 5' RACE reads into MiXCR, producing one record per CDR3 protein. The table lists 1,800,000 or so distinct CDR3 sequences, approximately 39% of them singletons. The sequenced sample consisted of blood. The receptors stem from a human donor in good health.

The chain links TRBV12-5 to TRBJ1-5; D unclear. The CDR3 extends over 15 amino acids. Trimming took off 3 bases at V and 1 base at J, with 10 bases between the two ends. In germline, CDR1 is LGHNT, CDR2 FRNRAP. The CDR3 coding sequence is TGTGCTAGTGGTTTCATTGGAGGGAGCAATCAGCCCCAGCATTTT. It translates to CASGFIGGSNQPQHF.

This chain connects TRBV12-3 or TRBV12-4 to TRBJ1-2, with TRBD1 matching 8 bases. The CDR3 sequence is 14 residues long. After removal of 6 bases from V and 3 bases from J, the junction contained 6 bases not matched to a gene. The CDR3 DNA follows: TGTGCCAGCAGCGACAGGGGAAGGGACTATGGCTACACCTTC. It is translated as CASSDRGRDYGYTF.

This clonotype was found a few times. The DNA for the CDR3 is TGTGCCAGCAGTCCCGGCGGGGTGGAGGGCAATGAGCAGTTCTTC. This encodes CASSPGGVEGNEQFF. The chain employs TRBV27 and TRBJ2-1; TRBD2 might be the D (6 bases). Germline V gene data show CDR1 as MNHEY and CDR2 as SMNVEV (reference sequence). The CDR3 spans 15 residues. Trimming left V 5 bases short and J 6 bases short, with 17 bases between.

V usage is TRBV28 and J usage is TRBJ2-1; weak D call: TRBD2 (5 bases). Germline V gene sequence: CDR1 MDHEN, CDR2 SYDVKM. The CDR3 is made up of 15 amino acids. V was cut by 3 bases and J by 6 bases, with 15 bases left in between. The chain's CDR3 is CASSFGRVPSNEQFF. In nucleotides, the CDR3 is TGTGCCAGCAGTTTCGGGCGGGTTCCCAGCAATGAGCAGTTCTTC.

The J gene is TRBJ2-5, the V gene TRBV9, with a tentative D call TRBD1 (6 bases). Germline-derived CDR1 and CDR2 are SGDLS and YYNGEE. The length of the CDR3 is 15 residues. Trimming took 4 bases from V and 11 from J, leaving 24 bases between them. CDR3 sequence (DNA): TGTGCCAGCAGCCCGGGACAACAAGGCCACAATGAGCAGTACTTC. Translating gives CASSPGQQGHNEQYF.

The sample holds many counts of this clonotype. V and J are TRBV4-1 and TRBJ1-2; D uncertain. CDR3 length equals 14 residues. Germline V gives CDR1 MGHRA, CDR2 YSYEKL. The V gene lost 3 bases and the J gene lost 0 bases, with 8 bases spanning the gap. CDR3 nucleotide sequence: TGCGCCAGCAGCCACCTGGGAGCTAACTATGGCTACACCTTC. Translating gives CASSHLGANYGYTF.

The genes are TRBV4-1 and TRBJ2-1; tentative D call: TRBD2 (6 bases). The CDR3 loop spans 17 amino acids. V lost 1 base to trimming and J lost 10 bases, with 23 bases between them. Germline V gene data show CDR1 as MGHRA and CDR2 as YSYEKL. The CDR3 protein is CASSQGLRGRQIYEQFF. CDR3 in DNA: TGCGCCAGCAGCCAAGGCTTGCGGGGCCGACAAATTTACGAGCAGTTCTTC.

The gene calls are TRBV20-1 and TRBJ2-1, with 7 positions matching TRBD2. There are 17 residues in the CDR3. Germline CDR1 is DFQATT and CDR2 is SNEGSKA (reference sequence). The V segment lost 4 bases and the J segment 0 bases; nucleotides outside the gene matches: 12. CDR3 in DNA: TGCAGTGCTACTTTACCGGGGGGTCAACCCTCCTACAATGAGCAGTTCTTC. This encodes CSATLPGGQPSYNEQFF.

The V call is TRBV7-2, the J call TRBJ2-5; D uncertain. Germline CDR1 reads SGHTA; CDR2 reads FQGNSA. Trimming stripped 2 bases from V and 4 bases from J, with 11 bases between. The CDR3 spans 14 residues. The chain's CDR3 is CASSLRQPRETQYF. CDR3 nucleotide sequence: TGTGCCAGCAGCTTAAGGCAACCGCGAGAGACCCAGTACTTC.

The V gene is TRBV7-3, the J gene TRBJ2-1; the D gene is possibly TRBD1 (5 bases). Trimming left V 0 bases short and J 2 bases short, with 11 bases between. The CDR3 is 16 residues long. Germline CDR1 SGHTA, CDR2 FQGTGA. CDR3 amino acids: CASSLTGRGTYNEQFF. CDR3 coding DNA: TGTGCCAGCAGCTTAACGGGAAGGGGCACCTACAATGAGCAGTTCTTC.

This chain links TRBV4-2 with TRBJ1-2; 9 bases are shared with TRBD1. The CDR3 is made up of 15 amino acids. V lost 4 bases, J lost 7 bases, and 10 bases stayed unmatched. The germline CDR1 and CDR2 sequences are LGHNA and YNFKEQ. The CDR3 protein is CASSLPGQGLGGYTF. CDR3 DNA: TGTGCCAGCAGCCTACCGGGACAGGGCCTCGGTGGCTACACCTTC.

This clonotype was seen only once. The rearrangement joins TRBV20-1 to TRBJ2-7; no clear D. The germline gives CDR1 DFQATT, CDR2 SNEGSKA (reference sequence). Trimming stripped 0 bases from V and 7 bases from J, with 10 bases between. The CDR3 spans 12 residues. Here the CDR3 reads CSARDSIYEQYF. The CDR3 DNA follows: TGCAGTGCTAGAGATAGTATATATGAGCAGTACTTC.

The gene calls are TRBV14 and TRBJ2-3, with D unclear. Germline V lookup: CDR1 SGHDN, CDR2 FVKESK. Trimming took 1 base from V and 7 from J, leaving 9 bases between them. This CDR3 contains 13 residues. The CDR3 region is CASSQVERYTQYF. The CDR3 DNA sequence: TGTGCCAGCAGCCAAGTAGAGAGGTATACGCAGTATTTT. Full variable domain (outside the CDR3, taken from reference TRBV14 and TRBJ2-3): EAGVTQFPSHSVIEKGQTVTLRCDPISGHDNLYWYRRVMGKEIKFLLHFVKESKQDESGMPNNRFLAERTGGTYSTLKVQPAELEDSGVYFCASSQVERYTQYFGPGTRLTVL.

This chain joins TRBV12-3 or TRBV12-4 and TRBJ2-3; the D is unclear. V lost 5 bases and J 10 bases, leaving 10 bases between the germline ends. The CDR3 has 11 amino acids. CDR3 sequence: CASSASRAQYF. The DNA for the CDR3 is TGTGCCAGCAGTGCCTCTAGGGCGCAGTATTTT.

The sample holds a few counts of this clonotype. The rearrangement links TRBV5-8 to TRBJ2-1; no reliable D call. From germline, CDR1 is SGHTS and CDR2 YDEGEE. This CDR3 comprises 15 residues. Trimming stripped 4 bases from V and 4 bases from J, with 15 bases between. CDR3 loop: CASSGYGLGYNEQFF. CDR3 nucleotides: TGTGCCAGCAGCGGTTACGGCTTGGGGTACAATGAGCAGTTCTTC.

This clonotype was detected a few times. In nucleotides, the CDR3 is TGCGCCAGCAGCGCGGGTGGCGACGAGCAGTACTTC. Translated: CASSAGGDEQYF. The rearrangement joins TRBV5-1 to TRBJ2-4, with a weak D call TRBD2 (5 bases). The end of the DNA aligns better with TRBJ2-7, so the J call may be wrong. Germline CDR1 SGHRS, CDR2 YFSETQ. The CDR3 loop spans 12 amino acids.

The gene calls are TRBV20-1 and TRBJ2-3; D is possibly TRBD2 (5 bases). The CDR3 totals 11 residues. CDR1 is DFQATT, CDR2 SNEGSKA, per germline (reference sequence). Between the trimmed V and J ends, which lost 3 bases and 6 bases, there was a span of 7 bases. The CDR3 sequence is CSASERDTQYF. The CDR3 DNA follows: TGCAGTGCTAGTGAGCGGGATACGCAGTATTTT.

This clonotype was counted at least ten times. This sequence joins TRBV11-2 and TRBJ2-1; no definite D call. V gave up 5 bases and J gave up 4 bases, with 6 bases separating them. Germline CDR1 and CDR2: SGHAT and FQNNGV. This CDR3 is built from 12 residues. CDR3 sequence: CASSPGYNEQFF. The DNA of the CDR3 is TGTGCCAGCAGCCCCGGGTACAATGAGCAGTTCTTC.

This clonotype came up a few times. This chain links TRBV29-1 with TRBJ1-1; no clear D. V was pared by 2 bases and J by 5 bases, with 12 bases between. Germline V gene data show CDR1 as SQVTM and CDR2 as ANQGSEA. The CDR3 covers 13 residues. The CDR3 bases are TGCAGCGTTGAAACTCTTCTTGGGACTGAAGCTTTCTTT. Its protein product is CSVETLLGTEAFF.

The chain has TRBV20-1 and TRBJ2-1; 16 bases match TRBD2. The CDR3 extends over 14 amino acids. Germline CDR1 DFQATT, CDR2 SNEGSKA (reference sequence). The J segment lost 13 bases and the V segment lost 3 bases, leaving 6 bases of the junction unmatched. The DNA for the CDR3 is TGCAGTGCTAGTCCGGGACTAGCGGGGGGGGAACAGTTCTTC. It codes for CSASPGLAGGEQFF.

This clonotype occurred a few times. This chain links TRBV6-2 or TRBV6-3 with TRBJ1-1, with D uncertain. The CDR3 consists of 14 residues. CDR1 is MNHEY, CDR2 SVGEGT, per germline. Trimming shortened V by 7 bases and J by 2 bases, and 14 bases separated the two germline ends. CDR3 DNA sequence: TGTGCCAGCACGCCGGTTCGCGGCAACACTGAAGCTTTCTTT. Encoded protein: CASTPVRGNTEAFF.

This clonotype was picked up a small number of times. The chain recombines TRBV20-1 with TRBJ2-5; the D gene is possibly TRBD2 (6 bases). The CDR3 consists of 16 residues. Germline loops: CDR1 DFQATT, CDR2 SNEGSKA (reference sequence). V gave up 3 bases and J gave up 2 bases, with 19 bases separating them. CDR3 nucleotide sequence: TGCAGTGCTAGCCCCCCTCGACTAGAGAGTCAAGAGACCCAGTACTTC. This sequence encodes CSASPPRLESQETQYF.

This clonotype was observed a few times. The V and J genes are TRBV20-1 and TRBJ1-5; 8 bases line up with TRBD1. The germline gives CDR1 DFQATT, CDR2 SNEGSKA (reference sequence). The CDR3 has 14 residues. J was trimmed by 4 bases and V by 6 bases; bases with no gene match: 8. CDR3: CSASDREWNQPQHF. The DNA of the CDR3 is TGCAGTGCCTCGGACAGGGAATGGAATCAGCCCCAGCATTTT.

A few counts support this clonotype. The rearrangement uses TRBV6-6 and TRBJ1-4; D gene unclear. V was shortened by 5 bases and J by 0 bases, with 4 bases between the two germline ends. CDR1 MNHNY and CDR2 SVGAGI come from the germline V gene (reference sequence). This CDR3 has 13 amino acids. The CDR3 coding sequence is TGTGCCAGCAGTGAGACAACTAATGAAAAACTGTTTTTT. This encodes CASSETTNEKLFF.